This TCR beta chain is from a study of T-cell reconstitution after alpha-beta-depleted transplantation in children. Many counts were recorded for this clonotype. The CDR3 is made up of 15 amino acids. Deletions cut 0 bases from V and 8 bases from J, with 17 bases between. Germline V gives CDR1 SGHRS, CDR2 YFSETQ. For TCRbeta, the library was prepared with unique molecular identifiers. TCRdb independently ran MiXCR on the PCR reads; one entry per CDR3 protein. The data show 210,000 or so distinct CDR3 sequences, 8% to 10% seen once. This sample comprised PBMCs from the stem cell graft donor, obtained from the stem cell graft. The receptor comes from a human donor who donated a stem cell graft to a child with acute lymphoblastic leukemia. The chain has TRBV5-1 and TRBJ1-2; a possible D gene is TRBD1 (6 bases). The chain's CDR3 is CASSLDGGTPYGYTF. The CDR3 nucleotides are TGCGCCAGCAGCTTGGACGGTGGGACACCCTACGGCTACACCTTC.